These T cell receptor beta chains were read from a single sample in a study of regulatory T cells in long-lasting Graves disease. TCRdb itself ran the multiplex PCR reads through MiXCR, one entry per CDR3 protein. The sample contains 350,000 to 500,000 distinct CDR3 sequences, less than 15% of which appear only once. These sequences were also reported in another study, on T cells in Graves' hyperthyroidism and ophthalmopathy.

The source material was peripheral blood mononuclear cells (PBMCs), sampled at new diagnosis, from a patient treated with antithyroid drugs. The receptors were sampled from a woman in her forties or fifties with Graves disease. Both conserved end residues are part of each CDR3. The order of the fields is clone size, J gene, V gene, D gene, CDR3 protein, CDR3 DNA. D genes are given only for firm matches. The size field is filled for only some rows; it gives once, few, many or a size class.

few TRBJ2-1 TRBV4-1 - CASSQVGSGSRNEQFF TGCGCCAGCAGCCAAGTGGGTAGTGGGAGCCGCAATGAGCAGTTCTTC
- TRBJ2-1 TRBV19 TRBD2 CASSIVSGRARGSEQFF TGTGCCAGTAGTATAGTTAGCGGGAGGGCCCGGGGGAGTGAGCAGTTCTTC
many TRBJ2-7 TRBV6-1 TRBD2 CASSAETSGGRYEQYF TGTGCCAGCAGTGCCGAGACTAGCGGAGGGCGATACGAGCAGTACTTC
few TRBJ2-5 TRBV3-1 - CASSQDLVMQTQYF TGTGCCAGCAGCCAAGATCTAGTGATGCAGACCCAGTACTTC
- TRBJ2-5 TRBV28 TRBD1 CASSYGTGSYETQYF TGTGCCAGCAGTTACGGGACAGGGTCCTATGAGACCCAGTACTTC
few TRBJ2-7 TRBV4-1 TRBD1 CASSQETGGSYEQYF TGCGCCAGCAGCCAAGAAACAGGGGGCTCCTACGAGCAGTACTTC
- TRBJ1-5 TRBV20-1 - CSALLWGNQPQHF TGCAGTGCTCTTCTTTGGGGCAATCAGCCCCAGCATTTT
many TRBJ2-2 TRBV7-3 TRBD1 CASSGPGQGGRDTGELFF TGTGCCAGCAGCGGCCCGGGACAGGGGGGTCGTGACACCGGGGAGCTGTTTTTT
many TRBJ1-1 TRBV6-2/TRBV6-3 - CASSTYWGTEAFF TGTGCCAGCAGTACGTATTGGGGCACTGAAGCTTTCTTT
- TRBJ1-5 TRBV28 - CASRSNAGSHNQPQHF TGTGCCAGCAGAAGCAACGCCGGGAGTCACAATCAGCCCCAGCATTTT
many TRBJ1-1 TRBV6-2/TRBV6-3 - CASRDQGNTEAFF TGTGCCAGCAGGGATCAGGGGAACACTGAAGCTTTCTTT
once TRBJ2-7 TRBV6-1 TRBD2 CASSGESSGTYEQYF TGTGCCAGCAGCGGCGAGTCTAGCGGCACCTACGAGCAGTACTTC
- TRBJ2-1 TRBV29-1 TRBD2 CSVGTSGYNEQFF TGCAGCGTCGGGACTAGCGGATACAATGAGCAGTTCTTC
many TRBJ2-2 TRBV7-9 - CASSPPILTGELFF TGTGCCAGCAGCCCGCCGATTCTCACCGGGGAGCTGTTTTTT
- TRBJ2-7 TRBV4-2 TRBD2 CASSQGTSGPYEQYF TGTGCCAGCAGCCAAGGGACTAGCGGGCCCTACGAGCAGTACTTC
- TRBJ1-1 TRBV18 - CASSLTQGPISDTEAFF TGTGCCAGCTCACTCACACAGGGTCCCATTTCGGACACTGAAGCTTTCTTT
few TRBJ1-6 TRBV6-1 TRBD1 CASSETGVSPLHF TGTGCCAGCAGCGAGACAGGGGTCTCACCCCTCCACTTT
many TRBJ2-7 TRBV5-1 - CASSLEELHEQYF TGCGCCAGCAGCTTAGAAGAACTCCACGAGCAGTACTTC
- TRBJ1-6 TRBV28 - CASRQTNSPLHF TGTGCCAGCAGACAGACTAATTCACCCCTCCACTTT
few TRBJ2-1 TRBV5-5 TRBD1 CASSVPGTAGTGGRLGGNEQFF TGTGCCAGCAGCGTTCCAGGGACGGCGGGGACAGGGGGCCGTCTGGGTGGAAATGAGCAGTTCTTC